The 26 T cell receptor beta chains reported below all come from one sample, sequenced in a study of cytomegalovirus exposure and HLA in healthy donors. In the PCR, 60 Vbeta and 13 Jbeta primers were used. Sequencing was performed with immunoSEQ multiplex PCR; in TCRdb, only in-frame clones are kept and a portion is missing. The table lists approximately 88,000 clones, around 77% of them singletons. The sequenced sample was PBMCs. All receptors derive from a man younger than 40 in good health and CMV-seronegative.

The chain uses TRBV11-2 and TRBJ2-6, with a weak D call TRBD1 (5 bases). Trimming cost V 3 bases and J 3 bases, with 9 bases left between them. The CDR3 consists of 15 residues. CDR1 and CDR2 from the germline V gene are SGHAT and FQNNGV. In DNA form, the CDR3 reads TGTGCCAGCAGCTTCAGGGTTGTTGGGGCCAACGTCCTGACTTTC. Residues: CASSFRVVGANVLTF. Filled out from reference TRBV11-2 and TRBJ2-6, the complete variable domain reads EAGVAQSPRYKIIEKRQSVAFWCNPISGHATLYWYQQILGQGPKLLIQFQNNGVVDDSQLPKDRFSAERLKGVDSTLKIQPAKLEDSAVYLCASSFRVVGANVLTFGAGSRLTVL.

This clone occurred a few times. The V and J genes are TRBV19 and TRBJ2-3, with D uncertain. This CDR3 has 14 amino acids. Germline values: CDR1 LNHDA, CDR2 SQIVND (reference sequence). V gave up 2 bases and J gave up 2 bases, with 8 bases separating them. The CDR3 spells CASSIKTTTDTQYF. CDR3 coding DNA: TGTGCCAGTAGTATAAAAACTACCACAGATACGCAGTATTTT.

The chain uses TRBV9 and TRBJ2-3, with TRBD2 matching over 8 bases. CDR3 size: 15 residues. V gave up 4 bases and J gave up 4 bases; unmatched junction bases: 8. Germline CDR1 is SGDLS and CDR2 is YYNGEE. The CDR3 spells CASSLSGGGADTQYF. CDR3 sequence (DNA): TGTGCCAGCAGCTTGAGCGGGGGCGGGGCAGATACGCAGTATTTT.

CDR3: CASPIPAGEGGNTIYF. The CDR3 DNA sequence: TGTGCCAGCCCCATACCGGCAGGGGAGGGTGGAAACACCATATATTTT. J is TRBJ1-3 and V is TRBV27; TRBD1 might be the D (6 bases). Germline V gene sequence: CDR1 MNHEY, CDR2 SMNVEV (reference sequence). CDR3 length: 16 residues. V shed 8 bases and J shed 3 bases, with 20 bases lying between them.

The genes are TRBV5-4 and TRBJ2-2; D is uncertain. Looked up from germline, CDR1 is SGHNT and CDR2 is YYREEE (reference sequence). Trimming took off 6 bases at V and 8 bases at J, with 20 bases between the two ends. The CDR3 extends over 15 amino acids. In nucleotides, the CDR3 is TGTGCCAGCACCGCGGCTCGTCCCAATCAGGGGGAGCTGTTTTTT. It encodes CASTAARPNQGELFF.

This clone showed up just a few times. The chain has TRBV6-4 and TRBJ2-3; 10 nucleotides agree with TRBD1. Germline-derived CDR1 and CDR2 are MRHNA and SNTAGT. The junction had 13 bases not matched to a gene; V was cut back by 8 bases and J by 5 bases. This CDR3 has 16 amino acids. CDR3 region: CASGSTGTGDVDTQYF. The CDR3 bases are TGTGCCAGCGGTTCCACCGGGACAGGGGATGTAGATACGCAGTATTTT.

The sample holds a few counts of this clone. The rearrangement uses TRBV15 and TRBJ2-1, with a weak D call TRBD1 (5 bases). Looked up from germline, CDR1 is LNHNV and CDR2 is YYDKDF (reference sequence). Trimming cost V 1 base and J 6 bases, with 16 bases left between them. This CDR3 contains 16 residues. The CDR3 region is CATSRGNTGPSNEQFF. The CDR3 nucleotides read TGTGCCACCAGCAGAGGAAATACAGGTCCGAGCAATGAGCAGTTCTTC.

This rearrangement joins TRBV27 to TRBJ2-6, with TRBD1 identical over 7 bases. The J segment lost 2 bases and the V segment lost 2 bases, leaving 0 bases of the junction unmatched. Germline V gene lookup returns CDR1 MNHEY and CDR2 SMNVEV (reference sequence). This CDR3 contains 15 residues. CDR3 residues: CASSLTGAGANVLTF. CDR3 bases: TGTGCCAGCAGTTTAACAGGGGCTGGGGCCAACGTCCTGACTTTC. The full variable domain, in which reference TRBV27 and TRBJ2-6 provide the parts outside the CDR3, is EAQVTQNPRYLITVTGKKLTVTCSQNMNHEYMSWYRQDPGLGLRQIYYSMNVEVTDKGDVPEGYKVSRKEKRNFPLILESPSPNQTSLYFCASSLTGAGANVLTFGAGSRLTVL.

The rearrangement uses TRBV27 and TRBJ1-6, with TRBD1 as a possible D gene (5 bases). Germline V gene data show CDR1 as MNHEY and CDR2 as SMNVEV (reference sequence). V was pared by 1 base and J by 7 bases, with 14 bases between. The CDR3 runs to 16 residues. CDR3 sequence (DNA): TGTGCCAGCAGTTTATACCCGGGACTAAAGAATTCACCCCTCCACTTT. Residues: CASSLYPGLKNSPLHF.

The chain recombines TRBV18 with TRBJ2-1; 13 nucleotides line up with TRBD2. The V gene end was trimmed by 3 bases and the J gene end by 3 bases; junction bases not matched to a gene: 11. This CDR3 comprises 19 residues. CDR1 and CDR2 from the germline V gene are KGHSH and LQKENI. CDR3 DNA sequence: TGTGCCAGCTCACCCCAAGAATATGGGACTAGCGGGGACTACAATGAGCAGTTCTTC. Amino acid sequence: CASSPQEYGTSGDYNEQFF.

This clone showed up just a few times. The V gene is TRBV7-2, the J gene TRBJ2-3, with 7 positions matching TRBD2. J gave up 2 bases and V 1 base, and 6 bases lay outside the gene matches. In germline, CDR1 is SGHTA, CDR2 FQGNSA. CDR3 size: 16 residues. The CDR3 DNA follows: TGTGCCAGCAGCTTAGGACCTAGCGGATACACAGATACGCAGTATTTT. Protein sequence: CASSLGPSGYTDTQYF.

A few counts support this clone. V and J are TRBV7-9 and TRBJ1-6; the match to TRBD1 covers 11 bases. This CDR3 is 16 amino acids long. Germline-derived CDR1 and CDR2 are SEHNR and FQNEAQ (reference sequence). V trimming: 5 bases; J trimming: 8 bases; junction bases outside the gene matches: 8. This CDR3 is CASSQDPGQGDSPLHF. For the CDR3, the DNA is TGTGCCAGCAGCCAAGACCCGGGACAGGGGGATTCACCCCTCCACTTT.

The chain employs TRBV7-8 and TRBJ2-5; 12 positions match TRBD2. The germline V gene encodes CDR1 SGHVS and CDR2 FQNEAQ. Unmatched junction bases numbered 9, after V lost 2 bases and J lost 5 bases. The CDR3 totals 17 residues. CDR3: CASSLSLAGGPSETQYF. DNA of the CDR3: TGTGCCAGCAGCTTAAGTCTAGCGGGAGGGCCCTCTGAGACCCAGTACTTC.

The chain recombines TRBV6-6 with TRBJ2-7, with D possibly matching TRBD1 (5 bases). Germline assignment: CDR1 MNHNY and CDR2 SVGAGI (reference sequence). The CDR3 runs 15 residues. Between the trimmed V and J ends, which lost 5 bases and 4 bases, there was a span of 18 bases. The CDR3 DNA reads as TGTGCCAGCAGTCACGCAGGGATTTCGGCTTACGAGCAGTACTTC. It yields the protein CASSHAGISAYEQYF.

This sequence joins TRBV28 and TRBJ2-7, with D possibly matching TRBD1 (6 bases). The CDR3 runs 13 residues. With 8 bases removed from V and 0 bases from J, the gap between germline ends came to 11 bases. CDR1 and CDR2 from the germline V gene are MDHEN and SYDVKM. The CDR3 loop reads CASEGQNSYEQYF. CDR3 sequence (DNA): TGTGCCAGCGAAGGACAGAACTCCTACGAGCAGTACTTC.

This chain uses TRBV7-9 with TRBJ2-2, with D possibly being TRBD2 (6 bases). V lost 1 base and J lost 7, with 7 bases in between. This CDR3 contains 13 residues. From germline, CDR1 is SEHNR and CDR2 FQNEAQ (reference sequence). The CDR3 region has the DNA TGTGCCAGCAGCTTAGGTAGCGGCGGGGAGCTGTTTTTT. Translating gives CASSLGSGGELFF.

The chain is built from TRBV9 and TRBJ2-2; D is unresolved. Germline loops: CDR1 SGDLS, CDR2 YYNGEE. The CDR3 spans 15 residues. Between the trimmed V and J ends, which lost 0 bases and 6 bases, there was a span of 12 bases. DNA for the CDR3: TGTGCCAGCAGCGTAGGAAGTAGTATGGCCGGGGAGCTGTTTTTT. Protein product: CASSVGSSMAGELFF.

V gene TRBV5-1 combines with J gene TRBJ1-4; 8 positions match TRBD1. CDR1 is SGHRS and CDR2 is YFSETQ in the germline V gene. The CDR3 contains 15 residues. J lost 7 bases, V lost 1 base, and 6 bases had no gene match. CDR3 residues: CASSLRTGWGEKLFF. DNA of the CDR3: TGCGCCAGCAGCTTGCGGACAGGGTGGGGTGAAAAACTGTTTTTT.

In regard to this clone: Other nucleotide sequences in the sample specify the same CDR3. The rearrangement links TRBV5-1 to TRBJ2-3; 8 nucleotides align to TRBD2. Germline loops: CDR1 SGHRS, CDR2 YFSETQ. The CDR3 has 18 residues. V lost 5 bases to trimming and J lost 4 bases; unmatched junction nucleotides: 18. The CDR3 protein is CASSTGTSGSNGADTQYF. The CDR3 region has the DNA TGCGCCAGCAGTACCGGGACTAGTGGGAGTAACGGCGCAGATACGCAGTATTTT.

This clone has only a few counts. The chain employs TRBV2 and TRBJ1-1; TRBD1 matches 8 bases. With 6 bases clipped from V and 6 bases from J, the junction kept 6 bases outside the gene matches. Germline CDR1 SNHLY, CDR2 FYNNEI. This CDR3 comprises 13 residues. Here the CDR3 DNA reads TGTGCCAGCAGGGGGGACAGGATCCCTGAAGCTTTCTTT. Translated, it gives CASRGDRIPEAFF.

The chain uses TRBV5-1 and TRBJ2-7; 9 positions agree with TRBD1. The CDR3 loop spans 15 amino acids. The germline V gene has CDR1 SGHRS and CDR2 YFSETQ. J lost 4 bases, V lost 1 base, and 6 bases had no gene match. The CDR3 DNA reads TGCGCCAGCAGCTTGTTTGGGACAGGGCGATACGAGCAGTACTTC. This translates into CASSLFGTGRYEQYF.

The rearrangement uses TRBV5-4 and TRBJ2-5; a weak D match, TRBD2 (6 bases). Germline lookup yields CDR1 SGHNT and CDR2 YYREEE (reference sequence). The CDR3 covers 14 residues. Trimming removed 4 bases from V and 1 base from J, with 11 bases in between. The CDR3 is CASSPTSPQETQYF. In DNA, the CDR3 is TGTGCCAGCAGCCCGACTAGTCCCCAAGAGACCCAGTACTTC.

The chain uses TRBV18 and TRBJ1-2; D possibly corresponds to TRBD1 (6 bases). This CDR3 is built from 13 residues. V was pared by 2 bases and J by 3 bases, with 7 bases between. Germline-derived CDR1 and CDR2 are KGHSH and LQKENI. DNA of the CDR3: TGTGCCAGCTCACCAAGGACAGACTATGGCTACACCTTC. Its translation: CASSPRTDYGYTF.

The rearrangement uses TRBV4-2 and TRBJ1-5; D remains unclear. Germline-derived CDR1 and CDR2 are LGHNA and YNFKEQ. Trimming took 2 bases from V and 3 from J, leaving 14 bases between them. The CDR3 spans 16 residues. The CDR3 reads CASSQPEANLNQPQHF. CDR3 DNA sequence: TGTGCCAGCAGCCAACCAGAGGCCAACCTCAATCAGCCCCAGCATTTT.

V usage is TRBV19 and J usage is TRBJ1-5, with D maybe TRBD1 (5 bases). The V end was cut by 3 bases, the J end by 1 base, with 13 bases between. The length of the CDR3 is 16 residues. The germline V gene encodes CDR1 LNHDA and CDR2 SQIVND (reference sequence). CDR3 sequence reads: CASSIGATRSNQPQHF. DNA of the CDR3: TGTGCCAGTAGTATTGGGGCAACCAGGAGCAATCAGCCCCAGCATTTT.

This chain uses TRBV19 with TRBJ1-2; perhaps TRBD1 as D (5 bases). Germline V gene sequence: CDR1 LNHDA, CDR2 SQIVND (reference sequence). The CDR3 covers 13 residues. Trimming stripped 7 bases from V and 4 bases from J, with 13 bases between. In nucleotides, the CDR3 is TGTGCCAGTATCCCGGACAATTCCTATGGCTACACCTTC. Translation gives CASIPDNSYGYTF.